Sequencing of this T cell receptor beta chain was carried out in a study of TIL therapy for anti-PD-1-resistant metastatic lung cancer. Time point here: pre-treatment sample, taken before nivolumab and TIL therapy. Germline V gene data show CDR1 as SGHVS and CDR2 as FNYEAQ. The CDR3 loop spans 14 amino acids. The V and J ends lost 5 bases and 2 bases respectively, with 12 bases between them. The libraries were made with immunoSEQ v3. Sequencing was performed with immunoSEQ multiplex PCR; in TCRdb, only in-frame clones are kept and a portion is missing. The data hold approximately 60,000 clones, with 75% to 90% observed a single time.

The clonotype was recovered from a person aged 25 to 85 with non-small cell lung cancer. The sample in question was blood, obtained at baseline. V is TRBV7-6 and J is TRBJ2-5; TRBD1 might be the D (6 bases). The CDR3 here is CASSRSGTQETQYF. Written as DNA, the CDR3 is TGTGCCAGCAGCCGTTCCGGGACACAAGAGACCCAGTACTTC.